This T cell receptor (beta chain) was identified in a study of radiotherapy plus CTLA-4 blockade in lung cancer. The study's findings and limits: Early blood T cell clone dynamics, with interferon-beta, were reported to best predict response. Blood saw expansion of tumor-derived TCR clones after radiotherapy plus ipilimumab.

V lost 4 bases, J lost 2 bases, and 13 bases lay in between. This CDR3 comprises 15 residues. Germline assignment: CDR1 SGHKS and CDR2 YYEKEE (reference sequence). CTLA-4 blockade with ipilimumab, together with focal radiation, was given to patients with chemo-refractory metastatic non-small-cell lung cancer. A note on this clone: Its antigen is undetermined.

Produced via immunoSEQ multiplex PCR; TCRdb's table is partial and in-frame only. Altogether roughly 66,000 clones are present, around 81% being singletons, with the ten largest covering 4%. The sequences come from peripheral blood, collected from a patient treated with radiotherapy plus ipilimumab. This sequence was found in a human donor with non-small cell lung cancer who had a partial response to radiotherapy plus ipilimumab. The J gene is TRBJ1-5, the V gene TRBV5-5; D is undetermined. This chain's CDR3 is CASSQGGYGNQPQHF. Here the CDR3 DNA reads TGTGCCAGCAGCCAAGGAGGGTACGGCAATCAGCCCCAGCATTTT.